This T cell receptor (beta chain) was sequenced for a study of blood T cell repertoires in COVID-19. Study at large: Sources were T cells, B-cell-depleted T cells, or PBMCs; the material itself was cDNA or gDNA.

Libraries were prepared by immunoSEQ multiplex PCR; TCRdb keeps only in-frame clonotypes and omits some of them. The sample consists of 150,000 to 180,000 clones, roughly 84% of them appearing once. Enrolment of Seattle patients took place during active infection, and they were followed longitudinally. The germline V and J ends were trimmed by 6 bases and 6 bases, with 20 bases remaining between them. The CDR3 is made up of 15 amino acids. The germline V gene encodes CDR1 LNHDA and CDR2 SQIVND (reference sequence). This clonotype was obtained from a woman aged 55 to 70 with COVID-19, enrolled during active disease. The chain combines TRBV19 with TRBJ1-1; D gene uncertain. Sequenced sample: peripheral blood. CDR3 loop: CASRPQTQSWAEAFF. In DNA form, the CDR3 reads TGTGCCAGTAGGCCCCAGACACAATCGTGGGCTGAAGCTTTCTTT. Filled out from reference TRBV19 and TRBJ1-1, the complete variable domain reads DGGITQSPKYLFRKEGQNVTLSCEQNLNHDAMYWYRQDPGQGLRLIYYSQIVNDFQKGDIAEGYSVSREKKESFPLTVTSAQKNPTAFYLCASRPQTQSWAEAFFGQGTRLTVV.